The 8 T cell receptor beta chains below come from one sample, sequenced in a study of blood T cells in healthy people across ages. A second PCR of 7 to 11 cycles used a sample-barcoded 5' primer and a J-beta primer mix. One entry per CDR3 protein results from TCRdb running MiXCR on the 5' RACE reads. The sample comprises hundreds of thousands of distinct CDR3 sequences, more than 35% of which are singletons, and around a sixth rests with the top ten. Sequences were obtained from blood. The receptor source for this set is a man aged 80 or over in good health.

CDR3 in amino acids: CASSLYRDPGYEQYF. In DNA form, the CDR3 reads TGCGCCAGCAGTCTGTACCGGGACCCTGGGTACGAGCAGTACTTC. The chain uses TRBV4-3 and TRBJ2-7; either TRBD1 or TRBD2 may supply D (5 bases each). The germline gives CDR1 LGHNA, CDR2 YSLEER. Trimming took off 6 bases at V and 4 bases at J, with 19 bases between the two ends. This CDR3 region has 15 residues.

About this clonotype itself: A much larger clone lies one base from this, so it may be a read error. CDR3: CSAISAENYEQYF. For the CDR3, the DNA is TGCAGTGCTATCTCAGCGGAGAACTACGAGCAGTACTTC. The chain has TRBV20-1 and TRBJ2-7; TRBD2 is a possible D gene (5 bases). Germline V lookup: CDR1 DFQATT, CDR2 SNEGSKA (reference sequence). The CDR3 contains 13 residues. V lost 4 bases to trimming and J lost 3 bases, with 13 bases between them.

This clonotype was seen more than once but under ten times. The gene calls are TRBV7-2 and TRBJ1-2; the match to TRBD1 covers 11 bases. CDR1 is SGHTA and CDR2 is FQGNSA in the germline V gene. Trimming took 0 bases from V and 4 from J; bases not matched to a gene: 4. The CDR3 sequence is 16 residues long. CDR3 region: CASSLAGQGEVYGYTF. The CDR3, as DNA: TGTGCCAGCAGCTTAGCGGGACAGGGGGAGGTCTATGGCTACACCTTC.

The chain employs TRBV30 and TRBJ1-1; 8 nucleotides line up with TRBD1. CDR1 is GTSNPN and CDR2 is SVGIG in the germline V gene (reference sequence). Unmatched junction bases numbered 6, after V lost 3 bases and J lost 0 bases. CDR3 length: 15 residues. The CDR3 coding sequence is TGTGCCTGGAGACCGGGACAGGTGATGAACACTGAAGCTTTCTTT. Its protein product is CAWRPGQVMNTEAFF.

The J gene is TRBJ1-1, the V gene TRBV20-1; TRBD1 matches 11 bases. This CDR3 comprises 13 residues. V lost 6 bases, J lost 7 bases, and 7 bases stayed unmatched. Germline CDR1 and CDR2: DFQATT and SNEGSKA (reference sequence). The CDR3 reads CSARGQGGGEAFF. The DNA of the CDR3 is TGCAGTGCCCGGGGACAGGGGGGCGGTGAAGCTTTCTTT.

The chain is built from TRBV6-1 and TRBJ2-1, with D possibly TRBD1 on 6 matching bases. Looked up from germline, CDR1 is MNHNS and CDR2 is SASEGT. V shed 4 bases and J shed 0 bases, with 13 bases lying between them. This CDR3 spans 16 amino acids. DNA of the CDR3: TGTGCCAGCAGTGGCAGGGGTGGGCGCTCCTACAATGAGCAGTTCTTC. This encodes CASSGRGGRSYNEQFF.

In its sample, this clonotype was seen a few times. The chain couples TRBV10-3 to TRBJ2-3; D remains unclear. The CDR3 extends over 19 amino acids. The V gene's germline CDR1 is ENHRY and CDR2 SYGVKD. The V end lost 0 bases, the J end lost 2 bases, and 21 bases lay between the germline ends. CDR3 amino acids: CAISESDRSAASTTDTQYF. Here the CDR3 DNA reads TGTGCCATCAGTGAGTCTGATCGGTCGGCGGCAAGTACCACAGATACGCAGTATTTT.

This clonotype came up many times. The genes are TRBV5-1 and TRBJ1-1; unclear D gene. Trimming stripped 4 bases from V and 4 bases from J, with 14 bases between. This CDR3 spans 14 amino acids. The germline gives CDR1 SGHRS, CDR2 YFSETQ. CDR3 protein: CASSEGGGGTEAFF. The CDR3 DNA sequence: TGCGCCAGCAGCGAGGGAGGAGGTGGCACTGAAGCTTTCTTT. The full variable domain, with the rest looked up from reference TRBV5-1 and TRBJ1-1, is KAGVTQTPRYLIKTRGQQVTLSCSPISGHRSVSWYQQTPGQGLQFLFEYFSETQRNKGNFPGRFSGRQFSNSRSEMNVSTLELGDSALYLCASSEGGGGTEAFFGQGTRLTVV.